The 10 T cell receptor beta chains presented below share a single source sample, sequenced in a study of blood T cell repertoires in COVID-19. This table comes from immunoSEQ multiplex PCR, and its TCRdb copy is limited to in-frame clones, with some not included. The sample records 55,000 to 70,000 clones, 91% being singletons. Sequencing was carried out using peripheral blood. The receptors derive from a middle-aged man with COVID-19, enrolled during active disease.

The gene calls are TRBV10-2 and TRBJ2-5; D is perhaps TRBD2 (5 bases). Trimming removed 8 bases at V and 4 bases at J, with 14 bases between. CDR1 is WSHSY and CDR2 is SAAADI in the germline V gene. The CDR3 is 13 amino acids. The CDR3 DNA reads as TGCGCCAGCGGGCACCCGGCGGGAGAGACCCAGTACTTC. It yields the protein CASGHPAGETQYF.

V and J are TRBV2 and TRBJ1-5, with TRBD1 identical over 9 bases. Trimming at V came to 6 bases and at J to 8 bases, leaving 11 bases not matched to a gene. The CDR3 covers 15 residues. The V gene's germline CDR1 is SNHLY and CDR2 FYNNEI. The CDR3 nucleotides are TGTGCCAGCAGGGTACAGGGGGCTAAGGTAGAGCCCCAGCATTTT. Protein product: CASRVQGAKVEPQHF. The whole variable domain, remainder taken from reference TRBV2 and TRBJ1-5, is EPEVTQTPSHQVTQMGQEVILRCVPISNHLYFYWYRQILGQKVEFLVSFYNNEISEKSEIFDDQFSVERPDGSNFTLKIRSTKLEDSAMYFCASRVQGAKVEPQHFGDGTRLSIL.

The V call is TRBV20-1, the J call TRBJ2-7, with a weak D call TRBD2 (6 bases). V gave up 3 bases and J gave up 12 bases, with 15 bases separating them. The CDR3 extends over 11 amino acids. Germline V gives CDR1 DFQATT, CDR2 SNEGSKA (reference sequence). The CDR3, as DNA: TGCAGTGCTAGTCGGGACTCCAATCGGTACTTC. Its protein product is CSASRDSNRYF.

V usage is TRBV3-1 (or the pseudogene TRBV3-2) and J usage is TRBJ1-2; 11 nucleotides match TRBD1. J lost 4 bases, V lost 4 bases, and 8 bases had no gene match. In germline, CDR1 is LGHDT, CDR2 YNNKEL (reference sequence). The CDR3 runs to 16 residues. DNA of the CDR3: TGTGCCAGCAGCCGAACCAGGACAGGGGGCATCTATGGCTACACCTTC. Translated: CASSRTRTGGIYGYTF.

The CDR3 here is CASSQRGTGELFF. Here the CDR3 DNA reads TGTGCCAGCAGCCAACGGGGCACCGGGGAGCTGTTTTTT. J is TRBJ2-2 and V is TRBV3-1 (or the pseudogene TRBV3-2); the D gene is possibly TRBD2 (5 bases). CDR1 and CDR2 (germline): LGHDT, YNNKEL (reference sequence). The CDR3 spans 13 residues. With 2 bases removed from V and 4 bases from J, the gap between germline ends came to 5 bases.

This chain links TRBV5-4 with TRBJ1-2; 7 bases line up with TRBD1. Germline CDR1 reads SGHNT; CDR2 reads YYREEE (reference sequence). V trimming: 0 bases; J trimming: 3 bases; junction bases outside the gene matches: 5. CDR3 length equals 15 residues. The CDR3 protein is CASSLDRGRDYGYTF. CDR3 nucleotides: TGTGCCAGCAGCTTGGACAGGGGCCGCGACTATGGCTACACCTTC.

The gene calls are TRBV19 and TRBJ1-1; 7 bases are shared with TRBD1. CDR3 length: 16 amino acids. The germline V gene has CDR1 LNHDA and CDR2 SQIVND (reference sequence). Germline trimming cut 3 bases from V and 0 bases from J; bases unmatched to any gene: 7. The CDR3 loop is CASSMEGAQVNTEAFF. The CDR3 region has the DNA TGTGCCAGTAGTATGGAGGGGGCGCAAGTGAACACTGAAGCTTTCTTT.

V and J are TRBV7-7 and TRBJ2-3, with TRBD2 matching over 9 bases. Germline V lookup: CDR1 SSHAT, CDR2 FNYEAQ (reference sequence). The CDR3 has 19 residues. Losses at the gene ends were 5 bases for V and 0 bases for J; bases not matched to a gene: 15. This CDR3 reads CASSPGGNSGGLSTDTQYF. The CDR3 nucleotides are TGTGCCAGCAGCCCAGGGGGAAACAGCGGGGGGCTGAGCACAGATACGCAGTATTTT.

The chain employs TRBV28 and TRBJ2-2; TRBD2 agrees at 7 bases. Germline V CDR1 and CDR2: MDHEN, SYDVKM. The V segment lost 6 bases and the J segment 0 bases; nucleotides outside the gene matches: 7. The CDR3 loop spans 16 amino acids. The CDR3 loop reads CASRSGGGPNTGELFF. CDR3 in DNA: TGTGCCAGCAGAAGTGGCGGGGGACCGAACACCGGGGAGCTGTTTTTT.

V gene TRBV6-5 combines with J gene TRBJ2-3; 7 bases agree with TRBD1. CDR1 is MNHEY and CDR2 is SVGAGI in the germline V gene. With V trimmed by 4 bases and J by 8 bases, 3 bases remained unmatched. This CDR3 comprises 12 residues. The CDR3 nucleotides read TGTGCCAGCAGTTCCCACAGGGGTACGCAGTATTTT. It yields the protein CASSSHRGTQYF.